The rows below give T cell receptor beta chains drawn from one sample of a study of T cells after yellow fever vaccination. Each CDR3 protein is one row after TCRdb ran MiXCR on the 5' RACE reads. The sample holds about 210,000 distinct CDR3 sequences; over 6.5% are singletons and the top ten take more than 1%. This material consisted of CD4+ T cells sorted from PBMCs, taken on the day of the yellow fever booster vaccination. The receptor set was obtained from a man under 40 who received the YFV17D yellow fever vaccine. Both conserved end residues are part of each CDR3. A D gene is named only where the DNA matches it firmly. Where a row states a size, it is once, few, many or the class of an expanded clone; other rows omit it.

d_call | clone_size | cdr3_length | j_call | v_call | cdr3_nt | cdr3_aa
. | few | 12 | TRBJ2-7 | TRBV20-1 | TGCAGTGGCTCCCCTGCGACCTACGAGCAGTACTTC | CSGSPATYEQYF
. | many | 15 | TRBJ2-4 | TRBV3-1 | TGTGCCAGCAGCCACCAAGCGGGAGCCAAAAACATTCAGTACTTC | CASSHQAGAKNIQYF
TRBD2 | . | 15 | TRBJ2-1 | TRBV5-1 | TGCGCCAGCAGCTCCGGACTAGCGGGAGTAGATGAGCAGTTCTTC | CASSSGLAGVDEQFF
. | few | 18 | TRBJ2-7 | TRBV18 | TGTGCCAGCTCACCACTCCACGCGATCCAGCCGGGAGCTTACGAGCAGTACTTC | CASSPLHAIQPGAYEQYF
TRBD2 | . | 15 | TRBJ2-2 | TRBV4-3 | TGCGCCAGCAGCCAGACTAGCGGGAGTTCCGGGGAGCTGTTTTTT | CASSQTSGSSGELFF
TRBD2 | . | 16 | TRBJ2-7 | TRBV6-2/TRBV6-3 | TGTGCCAGCAGTTACTCGGGTCGCGGGAGTCCCTACGAGCAGTACTTC | CASSYSGRGSPYEQYF
TRBD1 | few | 16 | TRBJ1-3 | TRBV10-3 | TGTGCCATCAGGAGACAGGGACTGGTGAAGGGGAACACCATATATTTT | CAIRRQGLVKGNTIYF
TRBD1 | many | 15 | TRBJ1-1 | TRBV28 | TGTGCCAGCAGTTTGGGAGGGACAGCGAACACTGAAGCTTTCTTT | CASSLGGTANTEAFF
TRBD2 | . | 22 | TRBJ2-1 | TRBV11-1 | TGTGCCAGCAGCTTAGGGCAGGGGGCTAGGACTAGCGGTAGGAGCTCCTACAATGAGCAGTTCTTC | CASSLGQGARTSGRSSYNEQFF
. | many | 16 | TRBJ2-5 | TRBV30 | TGTGCCTGGAAATCTATAGGCGGCCCCGGTTTTTGGACCCAGTACTTC | CAWKSIGGPGFWTQYF
. | few | 14 | TRBJ1-2 | TRBV27 | TGTGCCAGCAGTCCCCGGTGGGCATTATATGGCTACACCTTC | CASSPRWALYGYTF
. | many | 11 | TRBJ2-7 | TRBV6-2/TRBV6-3 | TGTGCCAGCAGCGCGAGCGGAGCGCAGTACTTC | CASSASGAQYF
. | many | 15 | TRBJ1-4 | TRBV27 | TGTGCCAGCAGTTTAGAGGAAGCAAGGAATGAAAAACTGTTTTTT | CASSLEEARNEKLFF
. | . | 14 | TRBJ2-3 | TRBV7-2 | TGTGCCAGCAGCAAACTGTCCAGGCCGGATACGCAGTATTTT | CASSKLSRPDTQYF
TRBD1 | many | 14 | TRBJ2-7 | TRBV5-1 | TGCGCCAGCAGCTTAGACAGGGGCCCCTACGAGCAGTACTTC | CASSLDRGPYEQYF
. | many | 14 | TRBJ1-5 | TRBV20-1 | TGCAGTGCCCATTACCAGGGAGATCGTCAGCCCCAGCATTTT | CSAHYQGDRQPQHF
. | many | 14 | TRBJ1-1 | TRBV15 | TGTGCCACCAGCAGAGATTTTAGCAACACTGAAGCTTTCTTT | CATSRDFSNTEAFF
TRBD2 | few | 16 | TRBJ2-7 | TRBV4-3 | TGCGCCAGCAGCCAAGAAGTACTAGCGGGGGTCTACGAGCAGTACTTC | CASSQEVLAGVYEQYF
. | . | 15 | TRBJ2-3 | TRBV6-1 | TGTGCCAGCAGCAAGCTCGGGCCGGGGACAGATACGCAGTATTTT | CASSKLGPGTDTQYF
TRBD2 | few | 18 | TRBJ2-3 | TRBV4-2 | TGTGCCAGCAGCCAAGAACGAATTAGCGGGACTAGCACAGATACGCAGTATTTT | CASSQERISGTSTDTQYF
. | many | 15 | TRBJ2-5 | TRBV7-6 | TGTGCCAGCAGCTTCGTCAGGGGGGGAAAAGAGACCCAGTACTTC | CASSFVRGGKETQYF
. | many | 14 | TRBJ2-7 | TRBV29-1 | TGCAGCGTTGGAGGGAGGTTCAGCTCCTACGAGCAGTACTTC | CSVGGRFSSYEQYF
TRBD2 | many | 14 | TRBJ2-7 | TRBV12-3/TRBV12-4 | TGTGCCAGCAGTGGAGCGGGAGGGCCGGTCGAGCAGTACTTC | CASSGAGGPVEQYF
. | many | 12 | TRBJ2-5 | TRBV29-1 | TGCAGCGTTGCGGAGGGCACAGAGACCCAGTACTTC | CSVAEGTETQYF
TRBD2 | many | 15 | TRBJ2-7 | TRBV6-5 | TGTGCCAGCAGTTACCTGGCTAGCGGGAGCTACGAGCAGTACTTC | CASSYLASGSYEQYF
TRBD2 | many | 17 | TRBJ2-1 | TRBV12-3/TRBV12-4 | TGTGCCAGCAGTTTACGTTTTCGGGCGGGAGTGTCCAATGAGCAGTTCTTC | CASSLRFRAGVSNEQFF
. | many | 11 | TRBJ2-5 | TRBV20-1 | TGCAGTGCTGGGACGCGTGGGACCCAGTACTTC | CSAGTRGTQYF
TRBD2 | . | 15 | TRBJ2-7 | TRBV3-1 | TGTGCCACCGGGGCGGGAGGTGGACGGGACTACGAGCAGTACTTC | CATGAGGGRDYEQYF
. | few | 15 | TRBJ2-7 | TRBV5-1 | TGCGCCAGCAGTCGGGACCAGTTGGGCTCCTACGAGCAGTACTTC | CASSRDQLGSYEQYF
TRBD1 | . | 12 | TRBJ2-3 | TRBV7-8 | TGTGCCAGCAGCCTAGGACAGGGTTCACAGTATTTT | CASSLGQGSQYF
. | . | 14 | TRBJ1-1 | TRBV7-9 | TGTGCCAGCAGCTTCGACCAGATAAACACTGAAGCTTTCTTT | CASSFDQINTEAFF
. | few | 15 | TRBJ2-7 | TRBV18 | TGTGCCAGCTCACCCGGGGCGGTCAGTACCTACGAGCAGTACTTC | CASSPGAVSTYEQYF
TRBD1 | few | 15 | TRBJ2-5 | TRBV18 | TGTGCCAGCTCACCAACGAGGGACAGTTCAAAGACCCAGTACTTC | CASSPTRDSSKTQYF
. | many | 13 | TRBJ2-5 | TRBV12-3/TRBV12-4 | TGTGCCAGCAGTTTCTCTGGGGGAGAGACCCAGTACTTC | CASSFSGGETQYF
. | many | 13 | TRBJ2-5 | TRBV24-1 | TGTGCCACCAGTGACCTGACAACCAAGAACCAGTACTTC | CATSDLTTKNQYF
TRBD2 | many | 16 | TRBJ2-1 | TRBV7-9 | TGTGCCAGCAGCTTAAGGGGGCTAGCGGGAGGGCATGAGCAGTTCTTC | CASSLRGLAGGHEQFF
. | few | 13 | TRBJ2-5 | TRBV10-3 | TGTGCCATCAGTCCGCAGGGAAGAGAGACCCAGTACTTC | CAISPQGRETQYF
TRBD2 | many | 15 | TRBJ2-5 | TRBV20-1 | TGCAGTGCTAGGTTGGCTGCGGGAGTATCAGAGACCCAGTACTTC | CSARLAAGVSETQYF
TRBD2 | few | 16 | TRBJ2-2 | TRBV20-1 | TGCAGTGCTAGAGAAGCAGGGACTAGCCTAACCGGGGAGCTGTTTTTT | CSAREAGTSLTGELFF
. | many | 14 | TRBJ2-1 | TRBV7-9 | TGTGCCAGCAGCTTAGGGGCCCCCCCCAATGAGCAGTTCTTC | CASSLGAPPNEQFF
TRBD2 | few | 16 | TRBJ2-5 | TRBV6-1 | TGTGCCAGCAGTACCTTACCAGCGGGAGGAAAAGAGACCCAGTACTTC | CASSTLPAGGKETQYF
. | few | 12 | TRBJ2-5 | TRBV23-1 | TGCGCCATCCGGGGCCCCCAAGAGACCCAGTACTTC | CAIRGPQETQYF
. | few | 13 | TRBJ1-3 | TRBV7-9 | TGTGCCAGCAGCTTTCGGGCGGGAAACACCATATATTTT | CASSFRAGNTIYF
TRBD2 | few | 17 | TRBJ2-1 | TRBV7-2 | TGTGCCAGCAGCTCCGGGACTAGCGGGACCCTCTGGAATGAGCAGTTCTTC | CASSSGTSGTLWNEQFF
. | once | 13 | TRBJ2-3 | TRBV7-2 | TGTGCCAGCAGCTACCCGGGCTCAGATACGCAGTATTTT | CASSYPGSDTQYF
. | . | 13 | TRBJ2-7 | TRBV7-2 | TGTGCCAGCAGCTTAGCGCCGGCATACGAGCAGTACTTC | CASSLAPAYEQYF
. | many | 15 | TRBJ2-3 | TRBV24-1 | TGTGCCACCAGTGATTTGCGAGAGGGATCAGATACGCAGTATTTT | CATSDLREGSDTQYF
TRBD1 | many | 14 | TRBJ2-7 | TRBV20-1 | TGCAGTGCTACCCCCGGGACAGGGGATAGTCGGCAGTACTTC | CSATPGTGDSRQYF
. | . | 15 | TRBJ1-6 | TRBV14 | TGTGCCAGCAGCCAACGGGGAGGCTCGAATTCACCCCTCCACTTT | CASSQRGGSNSPLHF
TRBD2 | . | 16 | TRBJ2-1 | TRBV7-6 | TGTGCCAGCAGCCCGGGGGTGGGGGAGGGCAACTCGGAGCAGTTCTTC | CASSPGVGEGNSEQFF
. | few | 14 | TRBJ1-5 | TRBV5-6 | TGTGCCAGCAGCTCCGTCGTTCAAAATCAGCCCCAGCATTTT | CASSSVVQNQPQHF
. | . | 14 | TRBJ1-6 | TRBV23-1 | TGCGCCAGCGGTGAGGGGATCTATAATTCACCCCTCCACTTT | CASGEGIYNSPLHF